This TCR beta chain derives from a study of blood T cells in healthy people across ages (dated by TCRdb to 2015 to 2017). With regard to the full study: In model experiments, roughly one uniquely barcoded TCR beta cDNA molecule per two T cells was captured by template switching. The study measured age-related changes in TCR beta repertoire diversity using deep sequencing normalized with unique cDNA molecular identifiers. To avoid experimental bias, donors of different ages were distributed randomly across sequencing lanes. For two donors (one aged 18 to 30 and one aged 80 or older), the study analyzed two additional independent replicas of 1 million unique cDNA reads from the same blood draw. The donors were split into four age groups: young (average about 15 years), middle-aged (around 37), aged (approximately 59) and long-lived (approximately 80). What the authors observed across the whole study: Compared with the aged group, the long-lived group had more naive CD4+ T cells, fewer expanded clones and increased TCR diversity, a pattern suggesting age selection. Estimates of total diversity based on one million sequenced T cells were regarded as lower bounds and as underestimates. Because donor CMV infection status was unknown, age-related changes in expanded clonotypes were potentially confounded. There was a strong correlation between observed TCR beta diversity and the percentage of naive T cells measured by flow cytometry. Observed TCR beta diversity per million T cells fell roughly linearly with age, and a significant reduction was already apparent by age roughly 40. Because profiling used bulk unsorted PBMCs, naive and antigen-experienced compartments could not be compared conclusively.

The 39 donors, aged roughly 6 to 95 years, were systemically healthy Caucasian individuals from Russia. About 10 milliliters of peripheral blood were collected from each donor into EDTA-treated Vacutainer tubes. PBMCs were isolated by Ficoll-Paque density-gradient centrifugation, with at least 7 million obtained per sample. Trizol reagent was used to extract total RNA from the PBMCs, yielding at least 5 micrograms per sample. For every donor, flow cytometry on a PBMC aliquot measured the percentage of naive CD45RAhigh/CD27high T cells. Its CDR3 holds 14 amino acids, cysteine through phenylalanine. Only the CDR3 region is kept as DNA, spanning 42 bases read in frame from base 1. CDR1 and CDR2, looked up from the germline V gene, are SGHRS and YFSETQ. The library was obtained by 5' RACE. Reads for this sample came from an Illumina HiSeq 2500. The second PCR ran for roughly 7 to 11 cycles and used a J-beta primer mix along with a sample-barcoded 5' primer. A template-switch 5' adaptor carrying 12 random nucleotides introduced a unique molecular identifier onto each TCR beta cDNA molecule. Each sample yielded at least 3 million CDR3-containing paired-end reads. First-strand cDNA synthesis was performed from all RNA using the Mint cDNA synthesis kit, with priming by a TRBC-specific oligonucleotide. Following uracil-DNA glycosylase treatment, a first 18-cycle PCR with universal primers M1SS and BC2_uni_R was performed on all cDNA. On the study's bioinformatics: For normalization, 1 million high-quality reads were randomly selected from each sample, with every read carrying a distinct molecular identifier. Reads sharing molecular identifiers were discarded rather than binned into consensus sequences. MiTCR, set to a Q25 quality threshold and the strictest error-elimination algorithm, was used for CDR3 identification, clonotype clustering and error correction. A nonparametric unseen species model with Euler transformation was used to estimate a lower bound on total TCR beta diversity. In TCRdb, the public reads were trimmed at Q25 with fastp and aligned with MiXCR, with productive beta chains retained. Records with the same CDR3 protein are collapsed into one entry carrying the most frequent genes and DNA. The V and J calls were determined by TCRdb, not by the authors. This sample holds 450,000 to 700,000 distinct CDR3 sequences; 27% were observed only once. The ten largest make up approximately 17% of the sample.

About this clonotype itself: Its antigen specificity is not known. No base-level quality is on record; no much larger clone is a single base apart.

The clonotype originates from a woman in her sixties or seventies in good health. Recombination joined TRBV5-1 with TRBJ2-5, with TRBD2 as a weak D call on 5 bases. TRBJ2-7 matches the DNA end more closely, so the J call is doubtful. Sample: blood. CDR3 reads: CASSTGISSYEQYF. At the DNA level, the sequence is TGCGCCAGCAGCACCGGGATTTCCTCCTACGAGCAGTACTTC.